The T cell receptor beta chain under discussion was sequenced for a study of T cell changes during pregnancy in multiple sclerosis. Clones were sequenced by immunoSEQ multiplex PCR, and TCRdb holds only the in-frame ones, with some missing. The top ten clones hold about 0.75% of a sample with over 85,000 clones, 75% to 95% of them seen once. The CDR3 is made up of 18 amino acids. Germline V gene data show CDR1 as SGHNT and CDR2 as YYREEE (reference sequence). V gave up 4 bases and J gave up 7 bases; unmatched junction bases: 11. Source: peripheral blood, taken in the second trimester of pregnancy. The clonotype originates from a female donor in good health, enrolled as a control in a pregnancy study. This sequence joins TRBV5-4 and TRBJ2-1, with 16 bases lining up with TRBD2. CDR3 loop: CASSLGGTSGGALNEQFF. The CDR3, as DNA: TGTGCCAGCAGCCTGGGTGGGACTAGCGGGGGGGCCTTGAATGAGCAGTTCTTC.